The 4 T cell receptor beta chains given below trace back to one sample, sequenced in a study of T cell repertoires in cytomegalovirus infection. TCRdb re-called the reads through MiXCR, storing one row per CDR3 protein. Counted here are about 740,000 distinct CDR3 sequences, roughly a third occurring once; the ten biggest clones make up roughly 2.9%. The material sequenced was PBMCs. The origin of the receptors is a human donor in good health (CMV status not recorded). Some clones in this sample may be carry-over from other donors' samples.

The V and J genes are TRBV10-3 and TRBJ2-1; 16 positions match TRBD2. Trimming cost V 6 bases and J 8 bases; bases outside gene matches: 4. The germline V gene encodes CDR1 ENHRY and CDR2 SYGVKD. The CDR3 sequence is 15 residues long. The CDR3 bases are TGTGCCATCAGCACCGGGACTAGCGGGAGGGATGAGCAGTTCTTC. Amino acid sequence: CAISTGTSGRDEQFF.

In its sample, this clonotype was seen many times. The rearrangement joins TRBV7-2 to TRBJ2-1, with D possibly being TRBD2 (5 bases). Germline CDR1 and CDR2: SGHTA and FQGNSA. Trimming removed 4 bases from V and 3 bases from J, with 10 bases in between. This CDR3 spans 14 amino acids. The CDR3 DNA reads TGTGCCAGCAGCTATGTCGGGGTCTACAATGAGCAGTTCTTC. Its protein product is CASSYVGVYNEQFF.

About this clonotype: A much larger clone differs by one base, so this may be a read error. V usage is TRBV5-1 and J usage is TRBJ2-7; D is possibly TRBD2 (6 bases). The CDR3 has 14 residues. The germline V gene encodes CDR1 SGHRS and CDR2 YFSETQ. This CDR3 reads CASSPGSYAYEQSF. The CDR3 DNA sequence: TGCGCCAGCAGCCCCGGGAGCTATGCCTACGAGCAGTCCTTC.

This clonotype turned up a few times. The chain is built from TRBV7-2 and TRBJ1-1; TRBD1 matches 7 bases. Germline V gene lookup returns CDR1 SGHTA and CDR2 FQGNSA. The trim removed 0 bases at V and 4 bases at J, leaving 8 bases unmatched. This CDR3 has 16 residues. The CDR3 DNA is TGTGCCAGCAGCTTAGCTCCAGGGGGGGGCCGCACTGAAGCTTTCTTT. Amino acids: CASSLAPGGGRTEAFF.